This TCR beta chain was sequenced in a study of blood T cells in healthy people across ages. A J-beta primer mix and a sample-barcoded 5' primer were used in a second PCR of about 7 to 12 cycles. MiXCR, run by TCRdb on the 5' RACE reads, gives a single entry per CDR3 protein. The top ten hold roughly two fifths of the sample, which has 780,000 or so distinct CDR3 sequences, about 48% seen once. CDR3 length equals 14 residues. The V gene lost 3 bases and the J gene lost 3 bases, with 15 bases spanning the gap. The germline V gene encodes CDR1 DFQATT and CDR2 SNEGSKA (reference sequence). The table lists this clonotype with a few counts.

The chain is built from TRBV20-1 and TRBJ2-7; D possibly corresponds to TRBD1 (6 bases). Sequenced: blood. The clonotype was recovered from a man older than 75 in good health. The CDR3 DNA reads as TGCAGTGCTAGGGACAGTTCCATTGGCTACGAGCAGTACTTC. The encoded protein is CSARDSSIGYEQYF.